The rows below give T cell receptor beta chains drawn from one sample of a study of OX40 agonist ivuxolimab in advanced cancers. The protocol was immunoSEQ multiplex PCR, while the TCRdb copy is restricted to in-frame clones and leaves out a portion. This table has 65,000 to 70,000 clones, around 73% appearing once. The sample was CD4+ or CD8+ T cells sorted from blood, taken in a trial of the OX40 agonist ivuxolimab. These receptors all stem from an adult with an advanced solid tumor such as melanoma, head and neck, liver or kidney cancer. The CDR3 runs from the conserved cysteine through the conserved F or W. D genes are given only for firm matches. Part of the rows lack a size; the others show once, few, many or a class for expanded clones.

D	V	size	J	CDR3	DNA
NA	TRBV14	few	TRBJ1-1	CASSQTGLTEAFF	TGTGCCAGCAGCCAGACAGGACTAACTGAAGCTTTCTTT
NA	TRBV7-9	once	TRBJ1-2	CASSHRQASNYGYTF	TGTGCCAGCAGTCATCGACAGGCCTCTAACTATGGCTACACCTTC
NA	TRBV19	NA	TRBJ1-2	CASSGAGTDNYGYTF	TGTGCCAGTAGTGGGGCAGGGACGGATAACTATGGCTACACCTTC
TRBD2	TRBV10-3	once	TRBJ2-3	CAISDRLAGSTDTQYF	TGTGCCATCAGTGATCGACTAGCGGGCAGCACAGATACGCAGTATTTT
NA	TRBV29-1	NA	TRBJ1-1	CSAEGVGTEAFF	TGCAGCGCCGAGGGGGTTGGCACTGAAGCTTTCTTT
NA	TRBV21-1	NA	TRBJ2-7	CASSTRTSGRPYEQYF	TGTGCCAGCAGCACACGGACTAGCGGGAGACCCTACGAGCAGTACTTC
TRBD1	TRBV15	NA	TRBJ2-7	CATSTPGTGVYEQYF	TGTGCCACCAGCACTCCCGGGACAGGGGTCTACGAGCAGTACTTC
TRBD2	TRBV25-1	NA	TRBJ2-5	CASSELPASGGLQETQYF	TGTGCCAGCAGTGAACTCCCAGCTAGCGGGGGGCTCCAAGAGACCCAGTACTTC
NA	TRBV18	NA	TRBJ1-1	CASSHGEWTEAFF	TGTGCCAGCTCGCACGGGGAGTGGACTGAAGCTTTCTTT
NA	TRBV6-6	once	TRBJ1-5	CASSYSTQGNQPQHF	TGTGCCAGCAGTTACTCGACGCAGGGGAATCAGCCCCAGCATTTT
TRBD1	TRBV4-1	NA	TRBJ2-7	CASSQSTRTGGVYEQYF	TGCGCCAGCAGCCAGTCAACACGGACAGGGGGCGTCTACGAGCAGTACTTC
NA	TRBV19	once	TRBJ2-5	CASSSQTGRETQYF	TGTGCCAGTAGTTCACAGACAGGACGGGAGACCCAGTACTTC
NA	TRBV19	NA	TRBJ2-5	CASSIAGTRGQETQYF	TGTGCCAGTAGTATAGCCGGGACCAGGGGACAAGAGACCCAGTACTTC
NA	TRBV5-5	NA	TRBJ1-5	CASSLQGYQPQHF	TGTGCCAGCAGCTTACAGGGTTATCAGCCCCAGCATTTT
NA	TRBV29-1	NA	TRBJ2-7	CSAREGSRDEQYF	TGCAGCGCAAGAGAGGGATCTCGCGACGAGCAGTACTTC
NA	TRBV9	NA	TRBJ2-5	CASSVGVQPSETQYF	TGTGCCAGCAGCGTAGGGGTACAGCCGTCGGAGACCCAGTACTTC
NA	TRBV19	few	TRBJ1-5	CASTSRGQPQHF	TGTGCCAGTACTTCCAGGGGTCAGCCCCAGCATTTT